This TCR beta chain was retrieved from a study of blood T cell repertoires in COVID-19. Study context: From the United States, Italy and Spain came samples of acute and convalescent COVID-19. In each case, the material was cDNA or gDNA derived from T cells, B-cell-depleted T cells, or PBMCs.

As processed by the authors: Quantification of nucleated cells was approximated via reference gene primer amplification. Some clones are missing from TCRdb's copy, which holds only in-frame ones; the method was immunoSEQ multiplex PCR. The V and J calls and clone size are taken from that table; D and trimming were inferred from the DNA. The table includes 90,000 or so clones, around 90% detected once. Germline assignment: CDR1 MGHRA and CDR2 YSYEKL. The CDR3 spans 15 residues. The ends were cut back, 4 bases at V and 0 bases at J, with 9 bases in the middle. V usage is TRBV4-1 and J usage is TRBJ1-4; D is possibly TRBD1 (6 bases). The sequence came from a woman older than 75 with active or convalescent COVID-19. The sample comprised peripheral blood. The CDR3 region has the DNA TGCGCCAGCAGCCGTCCAGGGGCAACTAATGAAAAACTGTTTTTT. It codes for CASSRPGATNEKLFF.